This TCR beta chain came from a study of T cell changes during pregnancy in multiple sclerosis. This CDR3 is 15 amino acids long. Germline assignment: CDR1 SQVTM and CDR2 ANQGSEA. Trimming pared 3 bases from V and 3 bases from J, leaving 15 bases between. TCRdb's copy holds only in-frame clones and misses some; the assay was immunoSEQ multiplex PCR. The sample contains approximately 92,000 clones, about 94% of which appear only once. The TCR comes from a female donor with multiple sclerosis, enrolled in a pregnancy study. The sequencing used peripheral blood, collected after pregnancy. V is TRBV29-1 and J is TRBJ1-5; possibly TRBD1 for D (5 bases). For the CDR3, the DNA is TGCAGCGTTGACGGGGGACCGGGAATCAATCAGCCCCAGCATTTT. It specifies CSVDGGPGINQPQHF.